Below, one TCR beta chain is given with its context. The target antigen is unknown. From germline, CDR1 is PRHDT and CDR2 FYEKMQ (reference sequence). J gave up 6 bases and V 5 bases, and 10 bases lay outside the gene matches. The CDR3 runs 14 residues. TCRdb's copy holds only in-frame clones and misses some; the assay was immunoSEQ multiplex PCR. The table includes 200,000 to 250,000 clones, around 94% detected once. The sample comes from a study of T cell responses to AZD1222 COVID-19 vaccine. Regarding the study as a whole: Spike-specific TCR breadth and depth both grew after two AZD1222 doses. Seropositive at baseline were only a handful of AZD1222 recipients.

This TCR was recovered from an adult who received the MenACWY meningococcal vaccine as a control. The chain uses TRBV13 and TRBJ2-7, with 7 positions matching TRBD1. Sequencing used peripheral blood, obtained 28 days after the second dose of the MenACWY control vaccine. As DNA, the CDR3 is TGTGCCAGCAGCCGTTTGACAGGGTTTCGCGAGCAGTACTTC. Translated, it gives CASSRLTGFREQYF.